The 31 T cell receptor beta chains below come from one sample, sequenced in a study of blood T cell repertoires in COVID-19. TCRdb's table, derived via immunoSEQ multiplex PCR, lists solely in-frame clones and lacks some. The sample holds some 180,000 clones, approximately 90% seen once. Source material: peripheral blood. Receptors were obtained from a man aged 18-30 years with COVID-19, enrolled during active disease.

Comments on this clone: The germline gene is not matched at one end of the junction; a read error may be the cause. V is TRBV7-9 and J is TRBJ2-7, with 8 bases lining up with TRBD1. The germline CDR1 and CDR2 sequences are SEHNR and FQNEAQ (reference sequence). CDR3 size: 14 residues. Here the CDR3 reads CASSRDRSSNEQYF. The CDR3, as DNA: TGTGCCAGCAGCAGGGACAGGTCCTCCAACGAGCAGTACTTC.

The chain is built from TRBV4-1 and TRBJ2-2, with 8 bases identical to TRBD1. CDR1 MGHRA and CDR2 YSYEKL come from the germline V gene. V gave up 3 bases and J gave up 4 bases; unmatched junction bases: 10. The CDR3 consists of 17 residues. In nucleotides, the CDR3 is TGCGCCAGCAGCCAGGCTGGGGGGACAGGTCGCACCGGGGAGCTGTTTTTT. The encoded protein is CASSQAGGTGRTGELFF.

The chain couples TRBV27 to TRBJ1-1; possible D gene TRBD1, 5 bases. The CDR3 extends over 14 amino acids. Germline CDR1 and CDR2: MNHEY and SMNVEV (reference sequence). V was trimmed by 6 bases and J by 2 bases, leaving 13 bases between them. The CDR3 DNA is TGTGCCAGCAGCCCCGACAGCGCAAACACTGAAGCTTTCTTT. Translating it yields CASSPDSANTEAFF.

V is TRBV9 and J is TRBJ2-5, with D possibly being TRBD2 (6 bases). The CDR3 has 13 residues. With 3 bases removed from V and 4 bases from J, the gap between germline ends came to 10 bases. From germline, CDR1 is SGDLS and CDR2 YYNGEE. CDR3 DNA sequence: TGTGCCAGCAGCGCCGGGACTCGAGAGACCCAGTACTTC. Protein product: CASSAGTRETQYF.

The V call is TRBV6-2 or TRBV6-3, the J call TRBJ2-7, with 7 positions matching TRBD1. This CDR3 comprises 15 residues. Looked up from germline, CDR1 is MNHEY and CDR2 is SVGEGT. The V and J ends lost 4 bases and 2 bases, in that order; junction bases with no gene match: 8. CDR3 amino acids: CASSSPGQLTYEQYF. The CDR3 bases are TGTGCCAGCAGTTCGCCGGGACAGCTAACCTACGAGCAGTACTTC.

V and J are TRBV19 and TRBJ1-5; a weak D match, TRBD1 (5 bases). Trimming took 6 bases from V and 6 from J, leaving 12 bases between them. Germline CDR1 and CDR2: LNHDA and SQIVND (reference sequence). CDR3 length: 13 residues. The CDR3 bases are TGTGCCAGTAGCTCTCAGGGAACTCAGCCCCAGCATTTT. It specifies CASSSQGTQPQHF.

The V gene is TRBV2, the J gene TRBJ1-5, with D unresolved. Trimming pared 1 base from V and 7 bases from J, leaving 11 bases between. The CDR3 totals 14 residues. CDR1 is SNHLY and CDR2 is FYNNEI in the germline V gene. CDR3 loop: CASSEGPGKQPQHF. As DNA, the CDR3 is TGTGCCAGCAGTGAAGGTCCGGGAAAGCAGCCCCAGCATTTT.

The chain recombines TRBV19 with TRBJ2-1; D is unresolved. V lost 3 bases and J lost 7, with 10 bases in between. CDR1 LNHDA and CDR2 SQIVND come from the germline V gene (reference sequence). The CDR3 loop spans 13 amino acids. The DNA for the CDR3 is TGTGCCAGTAGTATCAGTTATAAGAATGAGCAGTTCTTC. Residues: CASSISYKNEQFF.

The rearrangement uses TRBV2 and TRBJ2-7; TRBD2 matches 14 bases. CDR1 is SNHLY, CDR2 FYNNEI, per germline. The ends lost 6 bases at V and 7 bases at J; junction bases unmatched: 17. The CDR3 is made up of 18 amino acids. CDR3 nucleotide sequence: TGTGCCAGCAGCAACGAACCGGGACTAGCGGGAGTATTGAGGGAGCAGTACTTC. It codes for CASSNEPGLAGVLREQYF.

The chain joins TRBV18 to TRBJ2-3, with D unclear. The V end lost 3 bases, the J end lost 2 bases, and 3 bases lay between the germline ends. Germline loops: CDR1 KGHSH, CDR2 LQKENI. The CDR3 has 12 residues. In DNA form, the CDR3 reads TGTGCCAGCTCACCCGTCACAGATACGCAGTATTTT. It is translated as CASSPVTDTQYF.

The chain links TRBV9 to TRBJ2-1; TRBD2 matches 12 bases. V lost 3 bases and J lost 3; bases outside the gene matches: 7. This CDR3 is built from 17 residues. CDR1 and CDR2 from the germline V gene are SGDLS and YYNGEE. CDR3 bases: TGTGCCAGCAGCGCGGACCCTAGCGGGAGGGACTACAATGAGCAGTTCTTC. It yields the protein CASSADPSGRDYNEQFF.

About this clone: At one end, the junction sequence differs from germline, possibly due to a read error. This chain joins TRBV5-1 and TRBJ1-4; possibly TRBD1 for D (5 bases). Germline V lookup: CDR1 SGHRS, CDR2 YFSETQ. The length of the CDR3 is 14 residues. The CDR3 DNA sequence: TGCGCCAGCAGCTTGGAGGGGATCGGTGAAAAACTGCTTTTT. Protein product: CASSLEGIGEKLLF.

The rearrangement uses TRBV25-1 and TRBJ1-6; maybe TRBD1 (5 bases). This CDR3 is built from 15 residues. The germline V and J ends were trimmed by 1 base and 5 bases, with 9 bases remaining between them. Germline V CDR1 and CDR2: MGHDK, SYGVNS. CDR3: CASSESGQDNSPLHF. The DNA of the CDR3 is TGTGCCAGCAGTGAATCAGGGCAGGATAATTCACCCCTCCACTTT.

The chain recombines TRBV7-9 with TRBJ2-5; TRBD2 is a possible D gene (6 bases). The CDR3 totals 13 residues. Germline V lookup: CDR1 SEHNR, CDR2 FQNEAQ (reference sequence). The V and J ends lost 6 bases and 5 bases respectively, with 13 bases between them. The chain's CDR3 is CASSRAGRETQYF. The CDR3 bases are TGTGCCAGCAGTCGAGCGGGTAGGGAGACCCAGTACTTC. Looking up the rest from reference TRBV7-9 and TRBJ2-5 gives the full variable domain: DTGVSQNPRHKITKRGQNVTFRCDPISEHNRLYWYRQTLGQGPEFLTYFQNEAQLEKSRLLSDRFSAERPKGSFSTLEIQRTEQGDSAMYLCASSRAGRETQYFGPGTRLLVL.

J is TRBJ2-5 and V is TRBV6-5; TRBD2 matches at 7 bases. The CDR3 spans 14 residues. Germline CDR1 is MNHEY and CDR2 is SVGAGI. V dropped 9 bases and J dropped 2; count of bases not matched to a gene: 9. CDR3 protein: CASSRWEGQETQYF. CDR3 nucleotides: TGTGCCAGTTCGAGGTGGGAGGGGCAAGAGACCCAGTACTTC.

This clone is a singleton in its sample. The gene calls are TRBV6-2 or TRBV6-3 and TRBJ1-5, with D tentatively TRBD1 (5 bases). Germline CDR1 is MNHEY and CDR2 is SVGEGT. The CDR3 length is 19 residues. Trimming pared 6 bases from V and 2 bases from J, leaving 26 bases between. CDR3 nucleotide sequence: TGTGCCAGCAGCCATAACCCGGAGCGGGGGGGAAGGCGCAATCAGCCCCAGCATTTT. As protein: CASSHNPERGGRRNQPQHF.

This chain uses TRBV28 with TRBJ2-1; 10 nucleotides match TRBD2. The CDR3 totals 16 residues. J lost 4 bases, V lost 4 bases, and 7 bases had no gene match. From germline, CDR1 is MDHEN and CDR2 SYDVKM. This CDR3 reads CASSWELAGVYNEQFF. DNA of the CDR3: TGTGCCAGCAGTTGGGAGCTAGCGGGAGTATACAATGAGCAGTTCTTC.

As regards this clone: An end of the junction does not agree with germline; a read error may underlie this. The rearrangement links TRBV11-2 to TRBJ2-1; possible D gene TRBD2, 6 bases. Germline CDR1 and CDR2: SGHAT and FQNNGV. There are 14 residues in the CDR3. CDR3 protein: CASSSHSGDKEQFF. DNA for the CDR3: TGTGCCAGCAGCTCCCATTCGGGAGACAAGGAGCAGTTCTTC.

CDR3 sequence (DNA): TGTGCCAGCAAAAGGACAGGGGGCACCGGGGAGCTGTTTTTT. Translating it yields CASKRTGGTGELFF. This chain uses TRBV9 with TRBJ2-2; 10 positions match TRBD1. The CDR3 extends over 14 amino acids. V dropped 6 bases and J dropped 4; count of bases not matched to a gene: 3. CDR1 is SGDLS, CDR2 YYNGEE, per germline.

The rearrangement links TRBV9 to TRBJ2-5, with 7 bases lining up with TRBD2. This CDR3 comprises 15 residues. V shed 3 bases, J shed 2 bases, and the junction held 7 bases outside the gene matches. Germline CDR1 is SGDLS and CDR2 is YYNGEE. The CDR3 sequence is CASSGRGRLQETQYF. Here the CDR3 DNA reads TGTGCCAGCAGCGGCCGCGGGAGATTACAAGAGACCCAGTACTTC.

The chain carries TRBV30 and TRBJ1-5, with D possibly being TRBD1 (5 bases). Germline CDR1 is GTSNPN and CDR2 is SVGIG (reference sequence). The length of the CDR3 is 13 residues. The germline V and J ends were trimmed by 2 bases and 5 bases, with 10 bases remaining between them. DNA of the CDR3: TGTGCCTGGAGTCACAGGTCGGATCAGCCCCAGCATTTT. Its protein is CAWSHRSDQPQHF.

The chain recombines TRBV7-9 with TRBJ1-2, with D possibly being TRBD1 (6 bases). Germline V gives CDR1 SEHNR, CDR2 FQNEAQ (reference sequence). V lost 8 bases, J lost 7 bases, and 14 bases lay in between. The CDR3 totals 12 residues. The CDR3 loop is CASPGGRGGYTF. In nucleotides, the CDR3 is TGTGCCAGCCCGGGGGGGCGTGGTGGCTACACCTTC.

This clone was recorded once. The V call is TRBV19, the J call TRBJ1-5; 8 bases are a match to TRBD1. CDR3 length: 18 residues. J lost 6 bases, V lost 6 bases, and 19 bases had no gene match. CDR1 and CDR2 (germline): LNHDA, SQIVND (reference sequence). CDR3 in DNA: TGTGCCAGTAGCTCCCGTCTAGTGGCAGGGGGCGAAAGTCAGCCCCAGCATTTT. This gives the protein CASSSRLVAGGESQPQHF.

This sequence joins TRBV7-8 and TRBJ2-2; TRBD2 matches at 10 bases. This CDR3 has 16 amino acids. V gave up 4 bases and J gave up 5 bases; unmatched junction bases: 7. Germline V gives CDR1 SGHVS, CDR2 FQNEAQ. The DNA of the CDR3 is TGTGCCAGCAGCTATAATAGCGGGAGGCGAACCGGGGAGCTGTTTTTT. This sequence encodes CASSYNSGRRTGELFF.

This chain joins TRBV30 and TRBJ1-3; D is uncertain. The V end was cut by 8 bases, the J end by 4 bases, with 12 bases between. In germline, CDR1 is GTSNPN, CDR2 SVGIG (reference sequence). The CDR3 is made up of 12 amino acids. CDR3 sequence: CAASPGGNTIYF. The CDR3 nucleotides read TGTGCCGCCTCACCCGGGGGAAACACCATATATTTT.

The rearrangement joins TRBV7-9 to TRBJ1-5, with D possibly being TRBD1 (5 bases). Germline CDR1 is SEHNR and CDR2 is FQNEAQ (reference sequence). The CDR3 contains 15 residues. Trimming removed 1 base from V and 2 bases from J, with 9 bases in between. Here the CDR3 reads CASSLEGVGNQPQHF. In nucleotides, the CDR3 is TGTGCCAGCAGCTTAGAAGGGGTGGGCAATCAGCCCCAGCATTTT.

This chain uses TRBV13 with TRBJ1-1; no definite D call. From germline, CDR1 is PRHDT and CDR2 FYEKMQ (reference sequence). Trimming pared 1 base from V and 0 bases from J, leaving 9 bases between. This CDR3 contains 15 residues. The chain's CDR3 is CASSLDRGLNTEAFF. The CDR3 DNA follows: TGTGCCAGCAGCTTAGATCGAGGGTTGAACACTGAAGCTTTCTTT.

This chain connects TRBV5-4 to TRBJ2-7, with D perhaps matching TRBD2 (5 bases). The V gene lost 0 bases and the J gene lost 0 bases, with 10 bases spanning the gap. There are 15 residues in the CDR3. Germline lookup yields CDR1 SGHNT and CDR2 YYREEE (reference sequence). CDR3 amino acids: CASSLDIASSYEQYF. The DNA for the CDR3 is TGTGCCAGCAGCTTGGATATAGCGAGCTCCTACGAGCAGTACTTC.

The V call is TRBV24-1, the J call TRBJ2-7; D might be TRBD2 (6 bases). The germline V and J ends were trimmed by 7 bases and 2 bases, with 14 bases remaining between them. This CDR3 region has 14 residues. CDR1 and CDR2 (germline): KGHDR, SFDVKD. CDR3 loop: CATREEGPPYEQYF. CDR3 nucleotide sequence: TGTGCCACCAGGGAGGAGGGGCCACCCTACGAGCAGTACTTC.

The chain links TRBV6-5 to TRBJ2-1, with 7 bases identical to TRBD2. This CDR3 has 14 amino acids. V gave up 0 bases and J gave up 7 bases; unmatched junction bases: 3. Germline V lookup: CDR1 MNHEY, CDR2 SVGAGI. The CDR3 here is CASSYSGGANEQFF. CDR3 nucleotides: TGTGCCAGCAGTTACTCGGGAGGGGCGAATGAGCAGTTCTTC.

V usage is TRBV27 and J usage is TRBJ2-7; 14 nucleotides align to TRBD2. The CDR3 extends over 16 amino acids. Trimming at V came to 5 bases and at J to 3 bases, leaving 6 bases not matched to a gene. Per germline, CDR1 MNHEY and CDR2 SMNVEV (reference sequence). CDR3 nucleotide sequence: TGTGCCAGCAGTCCACGGACTAGCGGGAGGATCTACGAGCAGTACTTC. Amino acid sequence: CASSPRTSGRIYEQYF.